The TCR beta chain described here comes from a study of sequential checkpoint blockade in melanoma. The germline V gene encodes CDR1 SGHRS and CDR2 YFSETQ. The CDR3 covers 15 residues. Trimming removed 0 bases at V and 0 bases at J, with 9 bases between. This clone was counted a single time. Regarding treatment: randomized to nivolumab then ipilimumab (arm A) or the reverse (arm B). Patients had received no earlier DNA-damaging chemotherapy. Clones were sequenced by immunoSEQ multiplex PCR, and TCRdb holds only the in-frame ones, with some missing. This table has roughly 2,000 clones, roughly 23% appearing once.

The sequence was obtained from a human donor with melanoma. The starting material was tumor tissue (inferred from file names), obtained from a patient given nivolumab and ipilimumab in sequence. J is TRBJ1-1 and V is TRBV5-1; no firm D call. The CDR3 is CASSLDPRVNTEAFF. CDR3 DNA sequence: TGCGCCAGCAGCTTGGATCCACGAGTGAACACTGAAGCTTTCTTT.